A single sample is the source of the 12 T cell receptor beta chains below, sequenced in a study of T cell changes during pregnancy in multiple sclerosis. Profiling relied on immunoSEQ multiplex PCR, and the TCRdb table lists in-frame clones only, not all of them. This sample has under 100,000 clones, with approximately 89% found just once. The specimen was peripheral blood, collected in the first trimester of pregnancy. These receptors were collected from a female donor in good health, enrolled as a control in a pregnancy study.

CDR3 region: CASSKTGGLNYGYTF. The CDR3 nucleotides are TGTGCCAGTAGTAAAACAGGGGGCCTTAACTATGGCTACACCTTC. The chain joins TRBV19 to TRBJ1-2, with 9 bases fitting TRBD1. This CDR3 has 15 amino acids. J gave up 1 base and V 4 bases, and 4 bases lay outside the gene matches. Per the germline V gene, CDR1 is LNHDA and CDR2 is SQIVND (reference sequence).

The chain is built from TRBV27 and TRBJ2-5, with 10 bases fitting TRBD2. V dropped 5 bases and J dropped 0; count of bases not matched to a gene: 3. The CDR3 sequence is 15 residues long. The germline V gene encodes CDR1 MNHEY and CDR2 SMNVEV (reference sequence). The CDR3 region has the DNA TGTGCCAGCAGTCAACTAGCGGGGTACCAAGAGACCCAGTACTTC. This translates into CASSQLAGYQETQYF.

The gene calls are TRBV11-2 and TRBJ2-1; a possible D gene is TRBD2 (6 bases). The CDR3 loop spans 16 amino acids. Trimming pared 2 bases from V and 7 bases from J, leaving 18 bases between. Germline loops: CDR1 SGHAT, CDR2 FQNNGV. This CDR3 is CASSLNEAHSGNEQFF. In nucleotides, the CDR3 is TGTGCCAGCAGCTTAAACGAGGCGCACAGCGGGAATGAGCAGTTCTTC.

The DNA for the CDR3 is TGTGCCAGCAGCTTGGCGGGCGGGAGTACGGGGAATGAGCAGTTCTTC. Protein: CASSLAGGSTGNEQFF. The chain combines TRBV5-4 with TRBJ2-1; the match to TRBD2 covers 7 bases. In germline, CDR1 is SGHNT, CDR2 YYREEE (reference sequence). This CDR3 region has 16 residues. Unmatched junction bases numbered 10, after V lost 0 bases and J lost 7 bases.

Worth noting for this clone: Other DNA sequences from this sample encode an identical CDR3 as well. The J gene is TRBJ2-7, the V gene TRBV7-2; tentatively, D is TRBD2 (6 bases). The CDR3 contains 14 residues. Trimming left V 1 base short and J 1 base short, with 8 bases between. Per germline, CDR1 SGHTA and CDR2 FQGNSA. The CDR3 nucleotides are TGTGCCAGCAGCTTAGGCGCGGGGTCCTACGAGCAGTACTTC. It yields the protein CASSLGAGSYEQYF.

This chain uses TRBV6-5 with TRBJ2-2; TRBD2 aligns across 9 bases. This CDR3 comprises 15 residues. The germline CDR1 and CDR2 sequences are MNHEY and SVGAGI. V was pared by 7 bases and J by 2 bases, with 5 bases of the junction left unmatched. The CDR3 is CASTYSGGNTGELFF. The CDR3 bases are TGTGCCAGCACCTATAGCGGGGGCAACACCGGGGAGCTGTTTTTT.

V usage is TRBV18 and J usage is TRBJ2-5; no firm D call. CDR1 KGHSH and CDR2 LQKENI come from the germline V gene. V was shortened by 1 base and J by 5 bases, with 5 bases between the two germline ends. The CDR3 totals 12 residues. DNA for the CDR3: TGTGCCAGCTCACCACTTCTCGAGACCCAGTACTTC. It specifies CASSPLLETQYF. Supplemented by reference TRBV18 and TRBJ2-5, the full variable domain reads NAGVMQNPRHLVRRRGQEARLRCSPMKGHSHVYWYRQLPEEGLKFMVYLQKENIIDESGMPKERFSAEFPKEGPSILRIQQVVRGDSAAYFCASSPLLETQYFGPGTRLLVL.

The chain combines TRBV4-3 with TRBJ1-6; 7 positions agree with TRBD1. This CDR3 region has 16 residues. The germline CDR1 and CDR2 sequences are LGHNA and YSLEER. V was clipped by 0 bases and J by 7 bases; unmatched bases: 6. This CDR3 is CASSQDRGTVNSPLHF. CDR3 DNA sequence: TGCGCCAGCAGCCAAGATAGAGGGACAGTGAATTCACCCCTCCACTTT.

This clone was counted between two and nine times. V gene TRBV5-4 combines with J gene TRBJ1-2; D might be TRBD1 (5 bases). This CDR3 has 15 amino acids. Germline lookup yields CDR1 SGHNT and CDR2 YYREEE (reference sequence). The V end lost 4 bases, the J end lost 7 bases, and 20 bases lay between the germline ends. As DNA, the CDR3 is TGTGCCAGCAGCCCGCCTGGGGGGTCGGGTCGTGGCTACACCTTC. Translated, it gives CASSPPGGSGRGYTF.

The rearrangement links TRBV28 to TRBJ1-5; D unresolved. The CDR3 has 14 residues. Germline values: CDR1 MDHEN, CDR2 SYDVKM. V lost 2 bases and J 5 bases, leaving 10 bases between the germline ends. The CDR3 DNA is TGTGCCAGCAGTTTAGGCGGGCGGGATCAGCCCCAGCATTTT. Protein: CASSLGGRDQPQHF.

This clone is a singleton in its sample. V is TRBV29-1 and J is TRBJ2-1, with 9 bases fitting TRBD2. Germline V gene lookup returns CDR1 SQVTM and CDR2 ANQGSEA. The CDR3 contains 13 residues. Unmatched junction bases numbered 6, after V lost 8 bases and J lost 4 bases. Here the CDR3 DNA reads TGCAGCATCTTGACTAGCGGATACAATGAGCAGTTCTTC. It specifies CSILTSGYNEQFF.

The chain recombines TRBV9 with TRBJ2-2; D perhaps matches TRBD2 (5 bases). CDR3 length equals 14 residues. With 5 bases removed from V and 4 bases from J, the gap between germline ends came to 12 bases. Germline V CDR1 and CDR2: SGDLS, YYNGEE. This CDR3 is CASRGSLVTGELFF. CDR3 coding DNA: TGTGCCAGCAGAGGGAGCTTGGTCACCGGGGAGCTGTTTTTT.